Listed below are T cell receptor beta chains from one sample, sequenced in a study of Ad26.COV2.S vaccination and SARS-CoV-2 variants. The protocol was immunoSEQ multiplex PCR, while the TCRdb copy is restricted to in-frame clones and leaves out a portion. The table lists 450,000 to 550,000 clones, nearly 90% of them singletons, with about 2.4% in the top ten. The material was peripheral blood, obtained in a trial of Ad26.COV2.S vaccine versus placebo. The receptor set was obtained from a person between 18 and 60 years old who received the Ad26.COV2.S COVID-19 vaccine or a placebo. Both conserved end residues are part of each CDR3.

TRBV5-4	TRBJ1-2	CASSIRDRDLLGYTF
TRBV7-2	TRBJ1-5	CASSLDANQPQHF
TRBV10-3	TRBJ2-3	CAISERGLGTDTQYF
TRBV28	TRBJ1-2	CASSPLGDANYGYTF
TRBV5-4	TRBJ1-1	CASSEGATNTEAFF
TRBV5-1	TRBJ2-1	CASSLGEVYNEQFF
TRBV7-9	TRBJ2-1	CASSLEAGLASYNEQFF
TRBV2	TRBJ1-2	CASSEQGSGYTF
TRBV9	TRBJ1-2	CASSLTVGPPYGYTF
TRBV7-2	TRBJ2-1	CASSYYQGEQFF
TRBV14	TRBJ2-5	CASSQGPSVAQETQYF
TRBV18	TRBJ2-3	CASSANLAGGGTDTQYF
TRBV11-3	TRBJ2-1	CASSLDSGLASHEQFF
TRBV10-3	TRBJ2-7	CAISVRGVGYEQYF
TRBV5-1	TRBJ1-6	CASSSNELPDSPLHF
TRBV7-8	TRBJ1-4	CASSYRTGGKEKLFF
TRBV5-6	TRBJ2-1	CASSLGGTTYNEQFF
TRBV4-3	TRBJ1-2	CASSQDPRRGYTF
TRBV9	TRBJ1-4	CASSPYRVEGKLFF
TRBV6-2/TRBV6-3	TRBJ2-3	CASSFSGGTPSTDTQYF
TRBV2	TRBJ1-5	CASNWESNQPQHF
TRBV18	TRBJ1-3	CASSPQTGTGNTIYF
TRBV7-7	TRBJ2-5	CASSLYYSGQGMETQYF
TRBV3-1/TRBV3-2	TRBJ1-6	CASSQMRGFFESYNSPLHF
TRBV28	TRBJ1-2	CASSWGQSYGYTF
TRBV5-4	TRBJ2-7	CASSPGQGANYEQYF
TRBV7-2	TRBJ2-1	CASRPDRGRRNEQFF
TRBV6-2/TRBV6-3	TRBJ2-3	CASSYIAGVVDTQYF
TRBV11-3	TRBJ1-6	CASSLTNRSPLHF
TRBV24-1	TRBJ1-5	CATSTGVSGDQPQHF
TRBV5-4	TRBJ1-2	CASSFPESYGYTF